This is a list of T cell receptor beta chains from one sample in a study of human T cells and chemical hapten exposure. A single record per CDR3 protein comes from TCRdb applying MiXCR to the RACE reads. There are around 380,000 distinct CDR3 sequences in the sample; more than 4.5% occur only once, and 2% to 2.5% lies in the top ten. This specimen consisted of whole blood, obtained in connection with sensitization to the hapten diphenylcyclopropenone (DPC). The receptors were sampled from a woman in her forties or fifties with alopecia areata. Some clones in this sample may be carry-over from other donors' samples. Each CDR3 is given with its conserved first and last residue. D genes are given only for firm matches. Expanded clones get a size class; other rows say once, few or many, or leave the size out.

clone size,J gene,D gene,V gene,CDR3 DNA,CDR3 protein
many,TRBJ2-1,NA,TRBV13,TGTGCCAGCAGCTCCCCGGGGTGGTATGAGCAGTTCTTC,CASSSPGWYEQFF
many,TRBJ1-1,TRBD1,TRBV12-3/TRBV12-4,TGTGCCAGCAGTCGGACAGGGGGCAGGACTAGTATCACTGAAGCTTTCTTT,CASSRTGGRTSITEAFF
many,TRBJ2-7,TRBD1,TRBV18,TGTGCCAGCTCACCACCGGGACAGGGGAGAGAGCAGTACTTC,CASSPPGQGREQYF
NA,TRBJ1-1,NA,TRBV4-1,TGCGCCAGCAGTTCACGGGGGGTGGACACTGAAGCTTTCTTT,CASSSRGVDTEAFF
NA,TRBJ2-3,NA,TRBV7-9,TGTGCCAGCAGCTTCTTCCCCCCAGACGCGCAGTATTTT,CASSFFPPDAQYF
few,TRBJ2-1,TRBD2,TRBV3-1,TGTGCCAGCAGCCAAGGGTTCGGGAGCGGGGGAAACAATGAGCAGTTCTTC,CASSQGFGSGGNNEQFF
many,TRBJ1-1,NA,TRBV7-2,TGTGCCAGCAGCCGGGACCGGATGAACACTGAAGCTTTCTTT,CASSRDRMNTEAFF
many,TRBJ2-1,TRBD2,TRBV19,TGTGCCAGTAGTATCGGACTAGCGGGGCAGGGGCTCAATGAGCAGTTCTTC,CASSIGLAGQGLNEQFF
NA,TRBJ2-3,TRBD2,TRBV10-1,TGCGCCAGCAGTGAGTCGGGGAGGGCGGCAGATACGCAGTATTTT,CASSESGRAADTQYF
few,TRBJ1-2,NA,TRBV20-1,TGCAGTGGTGGCAGGGGTTTCTATGGCTACACCTTC,CSGGRGFYGYTF
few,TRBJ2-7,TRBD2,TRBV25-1,TGTGCCAGCAGTGACTCGACTAGCGGGGGGTTCGAGCAGTACTTC,CASSDSTSGGFEQYF
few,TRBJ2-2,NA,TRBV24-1,TGTGCCACCAGTGATTATAAGAGCGGAGACACCGGGGAGCTGTTTTTT,CATSDYKSGDTGELFF
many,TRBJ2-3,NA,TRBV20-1,TGCAGTGCTAGAGATTCGTGGGTTAGCACAGATACGCAGTATTTT,CSARDSWVSTDTQYF
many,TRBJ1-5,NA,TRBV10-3,TGTGCCATCAGTGAGTCAGGGCAGGGGAGCAATCAGCCCCAGCATTTT,CAISESGQGSNQPQHF
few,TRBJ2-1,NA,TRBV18,TGTGCCAGCTCACCACGAACAGGTATTAAGGTTGAGCAGTTCTTC,CASSPRTGIKVEQFF
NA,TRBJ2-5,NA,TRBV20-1,TGCAGTGCTTTCCCTCGGGGGCTGCAAGAGACCCAGTACTTC,CSAFPRGLQETQYF
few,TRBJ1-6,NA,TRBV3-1,TGTGCCAGCAGGTATCCGGGGACCAATTCACCCCTCCACTTT,CASRYPGTNSPLHF